The source of this TCR beta chain is a study of T-cell memory formation after mild COVID-19. This CDR3 is built from 13 residues. Trimming removed 1 base from V and 6 bases from J, with 10 bases in between. Germline assignment: CDR1 SGHRS and CDR2 YFSETQ. One entry per CDR3 protein, called by TCRdb with MiXCR from the 5' RACE reads. The sample has about 340,000 distinct CDR3 sequences, around 13% seen once; the top ten hold 20% to 25%. The sequence came from a man aged 18 to 29 who had mild COVID-19 (a few samples of this study predate the infection). Cell type and time point are not known. The sequencing sample was made of PBMCs or a T cell subset sorted from them (not recorded which). V usage is TRBV5-1 and J usage is TRBJ1-1; no clear D gene. The CDR3 loop is CASSLTRLAEAFF. The CDR3 coding sequence is TGCGCCAGCAGCTTGACCCGTTTGGCTGAAGCTTTCTTT.